This T cell receptor (beta chain) appears in the sequencing data of a study of blood T cells in healthy people across ages. Trimming pared 5 bases from V and 0 bases from J, leaving 13 bases between. This CDR3 has 15 amino acids. Germline CDR1 SGHTA, CDR2 FQGNSA. A J-beta primer mix and a sample-barcoded 5' primer were used in a second PCR of roughly 7 to 12 cycles. Via MiXCR, TCRdb re-called the 5' RACE reads, giving one row per CDR3 protein. The table records over 1,500,000 distinct CDR3 sequences, 40% to 55% of them present only once. Comment on this clonotype: Its specificity is unknown.

Points from the study as a whole: Unsorted PBMCs ruled out conclusive naive versus antigen-experienced comparison.

The chain uses TRBV7-2 and TRBJ1-1; D remains unclear. The sample consisted of blood. This sequence was found in a woman in her 40s in good health. The CDR3 reads CASSPQQRLNTEAFF. The CDR3 DNA sequence: TGTGCCAGCAGCCCACAACAAAGGTTGAACACTGAAGCTTTCTTT.